One and the same sample provided the 23 T cell receptor beta chains below, sequenced in a study of T cell clonality in common variable immunodeficiency. Some clones are missing from TCRdb's copy, which holds only in-frame ones; the method was immunoSEQ multiplex PCR. The sample presents around 55,000 clones, none singletons. Sequencing used peripheral blood mononuclear cells. These receptors were taken from a person between 18 and 75 years old in good health.

This clone was observed many times. The read falls 3 residues short of the CDR3 end, and the missing part is taken from the germline J gene. V is TRBV9 and J is TRBJ2-7, with a tentative D call TRBD1 (6 bases). With 4 bases removed from V and 1 base from J, the gap between germline ends came to 12 bases. CDR1 is SGDLS and CDR2 is YYNGEE in the germline V gene. CDR3 length: 14 amino acids. This CDR3 reads CASSPRQASYEQYF. The covered CDR3 bases are TGTGCCAGCAGCCCTCGACAGGCATCCTACGAG. The full variable domain, its missing parts supplied by reference TRBV9 and TRBJ2-7, is DSGVTQTPKHLITATGQRVTLRCSPRSGDLSVYWYQQSLDQGLQFLIQYYNGEERAKGNILERFSAQQFPDLHSELNLSSLELGDSALYFCASSPRQASYEQYFGPGTRLTVT.

This clone was counted many times. The read falls 3 residues short of the CDR3 end, and the missing part is taken from the germline J gene. V gene TRBV29-1 combines with J gene TRBJ2-3, with D unclear. Per germline, CDR1 SQVTM and CDR2 ANQGSEA. Trimming cost V 4 bases and J 2 bases, with 10 bases left between them. The CDR3 contains 13 residues. CDR3 DNA, as far as it was read: TGCAGCGTTGTCCGTCAGAACACAGATACG. Its protein is CSVVRQNTDT. The entire CDR3 is CSVVRQNTDTQYF.

This clone was detected many times. The sequenced fragment ends 3 residues before the CDR3 boundary, so the rest is inferred from the germline J gene. The chain carries TRBV29-1 and TRBJ2-1; TRBD2 matches 10 bases. Germline V gene sequence: CDR1 SQVTM, CDR2 ANQGSEA. This CDR3 has 13 residues. V was clipped by 5 bases and J by 9 bases; unmatched bases: 7. Partial CDR3 DNA: TGCAGCGTTCTAAGCGGGAGGGCCGTTGAG. The encoded protein is CSVLSGRAVE. From start to end, the CDR3 is CSVLSGRAVEQFF.

This clone has at least ten counts. Read sequence stops 3 residues before the CDR3 end, and the germline J gene provides the missing end. The chain carries TRBV13 and TRBJ2-5; 13 bases agree with TRBD2. CDR3 length equals 16 residues. Germline V gene lookup returns CDR1 PRHDT and CDR2 FYEKMQ (reference sequence). Trimming removed 4 bases from V and 5 bases from J; junction bases left unmatched: 7. The CDR3 region is CASSSTSGRARETQYF. The sequenced part of the CDR3 DNA is TGTGCCAGCAGCTCCACTAGCGGGAGGGCCAGGGAGACC. The whole variable domain, filled in from reference TRBV13 and TRBJ2-5, reads AAGVIQSPRHLIKEKRETATLKCYPIPRHDTVYWYQQGPGQDPQFLISFYEKMQSDKGSIPDRFSAQQFSDYHSELNMSSLELGDSALYFCASSSTSGRARETQYFGPGTRLLVL.

This clone was detected many times. The sequenced fragment ends 3 residues before the CDR3 boundary, so the rest is inferred from the germline J gene. The chain uses TRBV20-1 and TRBJ1-5; D may be TRBD1 (5 bases). V lost 6 bases and J lost 0, with 12 bases in between. The CDR3 sequence is 14 residues long. Germline V gene data show CDR1 as DFQATT and CDR2 as SNEGSKA (reference sequence). The DNA read from the CDR3 is TGCAGTGCCGCCGCAGGGCTTAGCAATCAGCCC. Translating it yields CSAAAGLSNQP. The complete CDR3 sequence is CSAAAGLSNQPQHF.

This clone was recorded many times. Read coverage stops 3 residues before the CDR3 terminus; the germline J gene supplies the remainder. This chain links TRBV20-1 with TRBJ1-1; perhaps TRBD1 as D (6 bases). CDR3 length: 12 residues. Germline CDR1 and CDR2: DFQATT and SNEGSKA (reference sequence). Trimming took 1 base from V and 6 from J, leaving 9 bases between them. The chain's CDR3 is CSARGGGSEAFF. The DNA read from the CDR3 is TGCAGTGCTAGAGGGGGGGGCTCTGAA.

This clone was recorded many times. The read comes to an end 3 residues before the CDR3 does, leaving the germline J gene to fill in the end. This rearrangement joins TRBV5-6 to TRBJ1-2; 10 nucleotides agree with TRBD1. The trim removed 4 bases at V and 5 bases at J, leaving 5 bases unmatched. The length of the CDR3 is 14 residues. CDR1 SGHDT and CDR2 YYEEEE come from the germline V gene. The sequenced part of the CDR3 DNA is TGTGCCAGCAGCCCGGACAGGGGGGGGTATGGC. Translated, it gives CASSPDRGGYG. The full CDR3 reads CASSPDRGGYGYTF.

This clone occurred a few times. This may be a read error, as it is one base from a much larger clone. The missing CDR3 end, 3 residues past where the read stops, is filled in from the germline J gene. The rearrangement uses TRBV19 and TRBJ2-3; D unresolved. CDR1 and CDR2 from the germline V gene are LNHDA and SQIVND (reference sequence). The CDR3 is made up of 16 amino acids. The CDR3 DNA, read in part, is TGTGCCAGTAGTCCCTACGGCCCAGCGACCAATCAGCCG. Amino acids: CASSPYGPATNQP. The CDR3 as a whole reads CASSPYGPATNQPQYF. Together with reference TRBV19 and TRBJ2-3, the CDR3 gives the full variable domain: DGGITQSPKYLFRKEGQNVTLSCEQNLNHDAMYWYRQDPGQGLRLIYYSQIVNDFQKGDIAEGYSVSREKKESFPLTVTSAQKNPTAFYLCASSPYGPATNQPQYFGPGTRLTVL.

This clone was recorded at least ten times. The CDR3 is cut off 3 residues early in the read; its end comes from the germline J gene. V and J are TRBV5-1 and TRBJ2-3, with D uncertain. V was cut by 8 bases and J by 0 bases, with 10 bases left in between. Germline V gene sequence: CDR1 SGHRS, CDR2 YFSETQ. The CDR3 loop spans 13 amino acids. CDR3: CASAGASTDTQYF. CDR3 DNA (partial): TGCGCCAGTGCAGGTGCTAGCACAGATACG. Drawing the rest from reference TRBV5-1 and TRBJ2-3, the complete variable domain is KAGVTQTPRYLIKTRGQQVTLSCSPISGHRSVSWYQQTPGQGLQFLFEYFSETQRNKGNFPGRFSGRQFSNSRSEMNVSTLELGDSALYLCASAGASTDTQYFGPGTRLTVL.

This clone was counted many times. The missing CDR3 end, 3 residues past where the read stops, is filled in from the germline J gene. The chain recombines TRBV15 with TRBJ2-1; 12 nucleotides line up with TRBD2. The CDR3 is 17 amino acids. Germline V gene lookup returns CDR1 LNHNV and CDR2 YYDKDF (reference sequence). The V gene end was trimmed by 5 bases and the J gene end by 7 bases; junction bases not matched to a gene: 12. Partial CDR3 DNA: TGTGCCACCAGCTCGGGGGGAGCGACTAGCGGGAGAAATGAG. Protein: CATSSGGATSGRNE. The full CDR3 protein is CATSSGGATSGRNEQFF.

At least ten counts were recorded for this clone. The read ends 3 residues before the CDR3 terminus; that terminus is restored from the germline J gene. The chain employs TRBV5-1 and TRBJ1-2; D gene unclear. The germline V gene encodes CDR1 SGHRS and CDR2 YFSETQ. This CDR3 contains 13 residues. V lost 4 bases, J lost 4 bases, and 11 bases lay in between. The CDR3 here is CASSPGDFYGYTF. The sequenced part of the CDR3 DNA is TGCGCCAGCAGCCCTGGAGACTTCTATGGC.

This clone was picked up many times. The read ends 3 residues early relative to the CDR3; the germline J gene fills the gap. This chain links TRBV19 with TRBJ2-2, with D possibly being TRBD2 (5 bases). This CDR3 comprises 15 residues. With 4 bases removed from V and 5 bases from J, the gap between germline ends came to 14 bases. Germline values: CDR1 LNHDA, CDR2 SQIVND (reference sequence). CDR3 DNA (partial): TGTGCCAGTAGTACGCGGGCGGGTCCTACCGGGGAG. Residues: CASSTRAGPTGE. The whole CDR3 region reads CASSTRAGPTGELFF.

This clone occurred many times. The read gets to within 3 residues of the CDR3 end, and the germline J gene fills in the rest. The chain combines TRBV5-1 with TRBJ2-3; perhaps D is TRBD1 or TRBD2 (5 bases each). CDR3 length: 16 amino acids. CDR1 and CDR2 (germline): SGHRS, YFSETQ. V was trimmed by 3 bases and J by 0 bases, leaving 14 bases between them. This CDR3 is CASSSEGRGSTDTQYF. CDR3 DNA, as far as it was read: TGCGCCAGCAGCTCCGAGGGAAGGGGTAGCACAGATACG.

This clone was seen many times. The observed sequence ends 3 residues before the CDR3 terminus, with the missing tail filled in from the germline J gene. V gene TRBV30 combines with J gene TRBJ2-1; TRBD2 might be the D (6 bases). Per germline, CDR1 GTSNPN and CDR2 SVGIG (reference sequence). The CDR3 spans 15 residues. Trimming removed 0 bases from V and 7 bases from J, with 16 bases in between. The CDR3 protein is CAWSVMGGTPNEQFF. The sequenced CDR3 bases are TGTGCCTGGAGTGTAATGGGGGGTACTCCGAATGAG.

The sample holds many counts of this clone. The CDR3 extends 3 residues past the end of the read, so its final part is completed from the germline J gene. The J gene is TRBJ2-7, the V gene TRBV29-1; 7 nucleotides match TRBD1. V lost 5 bases to trimming and J lost 0 bases; unmatched junction nucleotides: 1. The CDR3 spans 12 residues. The germline CDR1 and CDR2 sequences are SQVTM and ANQGSEA. CDR3 DNA (partial): TGCAGCGTTCGGACAGGCTCCTACGAG. This encodes CSVRTGSYE. The complete CDR3 sequence is CSVRTGSYEQYF.

The sample holds many counts of this clone. The CDR3 end is not reached by the read, which stops 3 residues before it; the germline J gene fills it in. The chain couples TRBV24-1 to TRBJ2-6; TRBD1 matches at 7 bases. This CDR3 contains 15 residues. V trimming: 4 bases; J trimming: 4 bases; junction bases outside the gene matches: 3. Germline loops: CDR1 KGHDR, CDR2 SFDVKD. CDR3 protein: CATSDTGDGANVLTF. The CDR3 DNA, read in part, is TGTGCCACCAGTGACACAGGGGACGGGGCCAACGTC.

At least ten counts were recorded for this clone. Sequencing ends 3 residues short of the CDR3 end; the germline J gene provides the rest. The chain couples TRBV19 to TRBJ2-3; D not resolved. This CDR3 is built from 14 residues. Germline assignment: CDR1 LNHDA and CDR2 SQIVND (reference sequence). Trimming took off 5 bases at V and 5 bases at J, with 14 bases between the two ends. Here the CDR3 reads CASSPRISGDTQYF. CDR3 DNA (partial): TGTGCCAGTAGTCCCCGGATCTCGGGAGATACG.

This clone has ten or more counts. The sequence runs out 3 residues before the end of the CDR3; the remainder is reconstructed from the germline J gene. This chain links TRBV20-1 with TRBJ1-1; 7 bases are a match to TRBD1. The CDR3 extends over 14 amino acids. CDR1 is DFQATT, CDR2 SNEGSKA, per germline (reference sequence). With 3 bases clipped from V and 4 bases from J, the junction kept 8 bases outside the gene matches. CDR3 region: CSASLVRDSTEAFF. CDR3 DNA (partial): TGCAGTGCTAGCTTGGTGCGGGACAGCACTGAA.

This clone was detected a few times. Just one base apart from a much larger clone, this may be a read error. The read ends 3 residues before the CDR3 terminus; that terminus is restored from the germline J gene. V is TRBV19 and J is TRBJ2-3; D perhaps matches TRBD1 (6 bases). Germline V gene sequence: CDR1 LNHDA, CDR2 SQIVND (reference sequence). The CDR3 totals 16 residues. The CDR3 DNA, read in part, is TGTGCCAGTAGCCCTCGGACAGCAGCGAGCAATCAGCCG. It is translated as CASSPRTAASNQP. The complete CDR3 reads CASSPRTAASNQPQYF.

This clone was picked up many times. The read falls 3 residues short of the CDR3 end, and the missing part is taken from the germline J gene. This rearrangement joins TRBV20-1 to TRBJ1-1; D may be TRBD1 (6 bases). The CDR3 contains 13 residues. Trimming pared 6 bases from V and 4 bases from J, leaving 15 bases between. CDR1 and CDR2 from the germline V gene are DFQATT and SNEGSKA (reference sequence). CDR3 region: CSAPWQGFTEAFF. The DNA read from the CDR3 is TGCAGTGCCCCCTGGCAGGGGTTCACTGAA.

Many counts were recorded for this clone. The CDR3 extends 3 residues past the end of the read, so its final part is completed from the germline J gene. V usage is TRBV2 and J usage is TRBJ1-4; weak D call: TRBD1 (6 bases). Germline V gene data show CDR1 as SNHLY and CDR2 as FYNNEI. CDR3 length: 17 amino acids. V lost 3 bases to trimming and J lost 6 bases, with 20 bases between them. Partial CDR3 DNA: TGTGCCAGCAGTGATAAGTGGGACACTCATATGGATGAAAAA. This codes for CASSDKWDTHMDEK. The CDR3 reads in full as CASSDKWDTHMDEKLFF.

Notes on this clone: Read data end 3 residues before the CDR3 end; the end is taken from the germline J gene. The chain carries TRBV19 and TRBJ2-3, with D maybe TRBD2 (5 bases). Germline lookup yields CDR1 LNHDA and CDR2 SQIVND (reference sequence). The CDR3 is made up of 16 amino acids. The CDR3 sequence: CASSPRGPGSNQPQYF. The sequenced CDR3 bases are TGTGCCAGTAGTCCCCGGGGTCCAGGTAGCAATCAGCCG.

This clone was observed at least ten times. The read stops 3 residues short of the end of the CDR3; the missing end is completed from the germline J gene. V and J are TRBV5-1 and TRBJ2-7, with D possibly being TRBD1 (7 bases). The V end was cut by 4 bases, the J end by 6 bases, with 20 bases between. This CDR3 contains 15 residues. The germline CDR1 and CDR2 sequences are SGHRS and YFSETQ. CDR3 sequence: CASSPNGGTEGEQYF. CDR3 DNA (partial): TGCGCCAGCAGCCCCAACGGCGGGACAGAGGGCGAG.